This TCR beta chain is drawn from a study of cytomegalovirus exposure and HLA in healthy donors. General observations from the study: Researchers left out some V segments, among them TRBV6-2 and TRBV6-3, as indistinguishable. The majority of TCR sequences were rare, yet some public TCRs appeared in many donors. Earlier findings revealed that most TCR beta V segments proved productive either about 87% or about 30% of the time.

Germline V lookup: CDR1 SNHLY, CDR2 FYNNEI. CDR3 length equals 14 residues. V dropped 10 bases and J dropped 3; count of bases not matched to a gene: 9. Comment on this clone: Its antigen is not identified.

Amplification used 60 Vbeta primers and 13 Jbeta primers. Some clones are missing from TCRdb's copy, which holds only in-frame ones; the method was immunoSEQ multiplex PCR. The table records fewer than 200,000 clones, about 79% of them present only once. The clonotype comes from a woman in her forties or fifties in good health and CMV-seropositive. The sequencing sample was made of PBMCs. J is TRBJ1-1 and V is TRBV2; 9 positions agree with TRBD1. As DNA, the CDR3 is TGTGCCACCCGGGACAGGGTGCTGGACACTGAAGCTTTCTTT. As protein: CATRDRVLDTEAFF.